This T cell receptor (beta chain) was obtained from a study of shared clonotypes between healthy human individuals. Study outcomes and limitations: Expectations were that clonotype sharing among donors would be affected by sequencing depth.

Details on this clone: Its matching antigen is unknown.

Germline loops: CDR1 LNHDA, CDR2 SQIVND (reference sequence). Trimming took off 7 bases at V and 7 bases at J, with 17 bases between the two ends. CDR3 length: 14 residues. Deep was the level used in running the assay. Unsorted PBMC DNA was run through sequencing on ten immunoSEQ deep assay plates. The assay was immunoSEQ multiplex PCR, and TCRdb's table has in-frame clones only and misses some. The sample yields hundreds of thousands of clones, 77% seen once. Healthy HIV-negative adults without recent acute infections or vaccinations served as donors. Specimen: PBMCs. The chain links TRBV19 to TRBJ1-5; D unclear. This TCR was recovered from a woman aged 35 to 49 in good health. Some clones in this sample may be carry-over from other donors' samples. In DNA form, the CDR3 reads TGTGCCAGTACCTCGCGTCCCGAGGAACAGCCCCAGCATTTT. Translation gives CASTSRPEEQPQHF. Combining the CDR3 with reference TRBV19 and TRBJ1-5 gives the whole variable domain DGGITQSPKYLFRKEGQNVTLSCEQNLNHDAMYWYRQDPGQGLRLIYYSQIVNDFQKGDIAEGYSVSREKKESFPLTVTSAQKNPTAFYLCASTSRPEEQPQHFGDGTRLSIL.